This T cell receptor (beta chain) was retrieved from a study of blood T cell repertoires in COVID-19. About the study: T cells, B-cell-depleted T cells, or PBMCs supplied cDNA or gDNA.

CDR3 size: 11 residues. V gave up 3 bases and J gave up 9 bases, with 9 bases separating them. CDR1 LGHNA and CDR2 YSLEER come from the germline V gene. Under the authors' procedure: Reference gene primer amplification in the assay estimated nucleated cell counts. The repertoire was sequenced with immunoSEQ multiplex PCR; TCRdb's copy has only in-frame clones and lacks some. V, J and clone size were drawn from that table, and D and trimming were deduced from the DNA. Found here are some 200,000 clones, 82% of them singletons; the top ten hold less than 5.5%. Enrolled through a virtual design, the participants were between 18 and 89 years of age and came from 24 US areas. Assignments of participants to cohorts depended upon their own reported clinical history.

The TCR sequence derives from a woman aged 55 to 70 with acute COVID-19. V gene TRBV4-3 combines with J gene TRBJ2-7; D is uncertain. The sample was PBMCs or T cells enriched from blood (not recorded which). CDR3 sequence (DNA): TGCGCCAGCAGCCATGAGGAGAGGCAGTACTTC. Residues: CASSHEERQYF.